What follows describes a single T cell receptor (beta chain). What it binds is not known. This entry is derived from a study of response to subunit inactivated influenza vaccine. Findings of the study overall: The authors suggested that few new T cells are recruited per seasonal influenza vaccination.

The CDR3 loop spans 16 amino acids. V was shortened by 5 bases and J by 0 bases, with 17 bases between the two germline ends. Germline V CDR1 and CDR2: DFQATT, SNEGSKA (reference sequence). MiXCR, run by TCRdb on the RT-PCR reads, gives a single entry per CDR3 protein. The sample has more than 450,000 distinct CDR3 sequences, around 8% seen once. This sequence originates from a man between 50 and 69 years old who received an inactivated influenza vaccine. The gene calls are TRBV20-1 and TRBJ2-1; D is undetermined. Sequencing used PBMCs from blood, obtained about 23 months after vaccination. DNA for the CDR3: TGCAGTGCTGCACCGGGCCTCTCGAGCTCCTACAATGAGCAGTTCTTC. It encodes CSAAPGLSSSYNEQFF.